This T cell receptor beta chain derives from a study of shared clonotypes between healthy human individuals. Naive CD8 cells were CD45RO-negative, positively selected for CCR7, excluding terminally differentiated effector memory CD45RA+ cells. Generated by immunoSEQ multiplex PCR, the TCRdb table keeps only in-frame clones and is missing some. The table lists about 2 million clones, about 95% of them singletons. Sequencing was performed on naive CD8+ T cells sorted from blood. This clonotype originated in a young man in good health.

The CDR3 nucleotides read TGTGCCATCAGCCAATCGACAGGGCCAAACACTGAAGCTTTCTTT. Translated, it gives CAISQSTGPNTEAFF. The genes are TRBV10-3 and TRBJ1-1, with 7 bases aligning to TRBD1. The length of the CDR3 is 15 residues. The ends lost 6 bases at V and 2 bases at J; junction bases unmatched: 9. Germline V gives CDR1 ENHRY, CDR2 SYGVKD.